Below are 5 T cell receptor beta chains sequenced from a single sample in a study of T cells in Graves' hyperthyroidism and ophthalmopathy (dated by TCRdb to the late 2010s). Library generation was performed with multiplex PCR. These reads were obtained on an Illumina HiSeq 2000. The TCR beta CDR3 regions were amplified from RNA transcripts. A first-round RT-PCR of the TCR CDR3 used the HTBI primer set with the Qiagen OneStep RT-PCR kit. TCRdb trimmed the raw reads at Q25, called clones with MiXCR and kept productive beta chains. Each record represents a unique CDR3 protein, reported with the most common genes and DNA among its rows. The sample records 350,000 to 400,000 distinct CDR3 sequences, roughly 18% of which are singletons. The top ten constitute 40% of the sample. What was sequenced was blood. The source is a man younger than 35 with Graves' ophthalmopathy.

This clonotype has only a few counts. The J gene is TRBJ2-1, the V gene TRBV6-1, with TRBD1 as a possible D gene (9 bases). CDR1 is MNHNS and CDR2 is SASEGT in the germline V gene. The germline V and J ends were trimmed by 6 bases and 9 bases, with 15 bases remaining between them. This CDR3 contains 13 residues. DNA for the CDR3: TGTGCCAGCAGACAGGGGGCGGGGGGTGAGCAGTTCTTC. It translates to CASRQGAGGEQFF.

The sample holds many counts of this clonotype. The chain combines TRBV3-1 with TRBJ1-1; D remains ambiguous. This CDR3 is 11 amino acids long. Trimming cost V 2 bases and J 4 bases, with 2 bases left between them. Germline assignment: CDR1 LGHDT and CDR2 YNNKEL (reference sequence). CDR3 region: CASSQSTEAFF. In DNA form, the CDR3 reads TGTGCCAGCAGCCAAAGCACTGAAGCTTTCTTT.

This clonotype showed up just a few times. The chain links TRBV29-1 to TRBJ1-1, with D unclear. Trimming took off 5 bases at V and 10 bases at J, with 14 bases between the two ends. Germline CDR1 and CDR2: SQVTM and ANQGSEA. The CDR3 is made up of 11 amino acids. In DNA form, the CDR3 reads TGCAGCGTTTCGGGTGACATCCGAGCTTTCTTT. Its protein product is CSVSGDIRAFF. Looking up the rest from reference TRBV29-1 and TRBJ1-1 gives the full variable domain: SAVISQKPSRDICQRGTSLTIQCQVDSQVTMMFWYRQQPGQSLTLIATANQGSEATYESGFVIDKFPISRPNLTFSTLTVSNMSPEDSSIYLCSVSGDIRAFFGQGTRLTVV.

V usage is TRBV6-1 and J usage is TRBJ2-1; 7 bases fit TRBD1. Germline lookup yields CDR1 MNHNS and CDR2 SASEGT. The CDR3 extends over 14 amino acids. V shed 7 bases and J 6 bases; nucleotides not matched to a gene: 9. The CDR3 here is CASTTTGRINEQFF. Here the CDR3 DNA reads TGTGCCAGCACCACGACAGGGCGTATCAATGAGCAGTTCTTC.

The chain combines TRBV27 with TRBJ2-3; the D gene is possibly TRBD2 (5 bases). V lost 6 bases and J lost 4, with 17 bases in between. The CDR3 extends over 15 amino acids. Germline lookup yields CDR1 MNHEY and CDR2 SMNVEV (reference sequence). The CDR3 reads CASRRAAGGSDTQYF. The CDR3, as DNA: TGTGCCAGCAGAAGGGCGGCAGGAGGATCAGATACGCAGTATTTT.